Described below is a single T cell receptor beta chain sequence and its context. The data belong to a study of patients and donors after allogeneic stem cell transplantation. TCRdb recomputed calls from the RT-PCR reads with MiXCR, one row per CDR3 protein. Of approximately 430,000 distinct CDR3 sequences listed, roughly 17% are singletons. Germline V CDR1 and CDR2: SNHLY, FYNNEI. This CDR3 spans 12 amino acids. The V end lost 10 bases, the J end lost 7 bases, and 16 bases lay between the germline ends. The source material was blood, either unsorted or a sorted T cell fraction (not recorded which). The gene calls are TRBV2 and TRBJ2-5; D remains unclear. The TCR was taken from a human donor who was either an allogeneic HSCT recipient or a stem cell or donor lymphocyte infusion donor (not recorded which). It is not recorded whose cells these are; they may come from a transplant donor. CDR3 region: CANQVPPWTQYF. In DNA form, the CDR3 reads TGTGCCAATCAGGTGCCCCCGTGGACCCAGTACTTC.